The clone carrying this T cell receptor beta chain occurred a few times. The antigen is unknown. This sample is part of a study of cytomegalovirus exposure and HLA in healthy donors. Findings of the study overall: A previous analysis found most TCR beta V segments productive roughly 90% or roughly 30% of the time. Across donors, sequencing depth was assumed by presence/absence analyses to be roughly uniform. The listing of roughly 160 TCR beta chains classed them as cytomegalovirus-associated. A later analysis found common viral pathogens apparently linked to several of the most significant clusters.

V lost 6 bases and J lost 7; bases outside the gene matches: 4. The CDR3 loop spans 15 amino acids. The germline V gene encodes CDR1 MNHEY and CDR2 SMNVEV (reference sequence). A multiplex PCR was run with 60 Vbeta primers and 13 Jbeta primers. Sequencing was performed with immunoSEQ multiplex PCR; in TCRdb, only in-frame clones are kept and a portion is missing. Found here are 150,000 to 200,000 clones, roughly 77% of them singletons; the top ten hold roughly 12%. The J gene is TRBJ2-1, the V gene TRBV27; 15 bases line up with TRBD2. The sample comprised PBMCs. This sequence originates from a young man in good health and CMV-seropositive. CDR3 DNA: TGTGCCAGCAGCTCCGGGACTAGCGGGAGGAATGAGCAGTTCTTC. This codes for CASSSGTSGRNEQFF.